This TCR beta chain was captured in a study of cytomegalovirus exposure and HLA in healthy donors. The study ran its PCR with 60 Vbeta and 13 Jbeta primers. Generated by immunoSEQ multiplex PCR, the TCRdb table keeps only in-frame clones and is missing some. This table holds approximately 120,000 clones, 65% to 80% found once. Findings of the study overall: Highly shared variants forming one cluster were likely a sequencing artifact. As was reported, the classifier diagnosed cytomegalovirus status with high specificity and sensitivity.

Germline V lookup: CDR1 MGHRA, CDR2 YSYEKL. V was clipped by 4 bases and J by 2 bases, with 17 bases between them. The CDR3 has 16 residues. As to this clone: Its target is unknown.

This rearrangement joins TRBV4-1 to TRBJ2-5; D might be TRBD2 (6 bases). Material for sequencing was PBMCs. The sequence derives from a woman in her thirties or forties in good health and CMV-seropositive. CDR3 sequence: CASSRGPGEGQETQYF. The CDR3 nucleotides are TGCGCCAGCAGCCGAGGACCGGGAGAGGGTCAAGAGACCCAGTACTTC.